Listed below are T cell receptor beta chains from one sample, sequenced in a study of cytotoxic CD8 clonotypes in ibrutinib-treated CLL. Data came from immunoSEQ multiplex PCR; TCRdb stores just in-frame clones and leaves some out. Here the sample spans approximately 330,000 clones, about 77% being singletons. The source was PBMCs, collected before ibrutinib treatment. Receptor source: a human donor with chronic lymphocytic leukemia. CDR3s include the opening cysteine and the closing phenylalanine or tryptophan. D genes are given only for firm matches. A row's size may be missing; if present it is once, few, many or a size class.

V gene	D gene	J gene	clone size	CDR3 protein	CDR3 DNA
TRBV18	.	TRBJ1-1	.	CASSLTAPGWGTEAFF	TGTGCCAGCTCACTAACCGCGCCGGGTTGGGGCACTGAAGCTTTCTTT
TRBV19	.	TRBJ1-5	.	CASSMGNLGGFAPQHF	TGTGCCAGTAGTATGGGGAATTTGGGGGGATTCGCTCCCCAGCATTTT
TRBV30	.	TRBJ1-2	.	CAWSVRRGRSF	TGTGCCTGGAGTGTACGGCGAGGCCGCTCCTTC
TRBV2	.	TRBJ2-7	.	CASSLTGTTYEQYF	TGTGCCAGCTCTCTGACAGGTACCACCTACGAGCAGTACTTC
TRBV30	.	TRBJ1-5	.	CAWSGFGRAGSNQPQHF	TGTGCCTGGAGTGGTTTTGGCAGGGCGGGTTCCAATCAGCCCCAGCATTTT
TRBV12-5	.	TRBJ1-5	.	CASGLLGEPQHF	TGTGCTAGTGGGCTGTTGGGGGAGCCCCAGCATTTT
TRBV28	.	TRBJ1-5	once	CASRSNQPQHF	TGTGCCAGCAGATCCAATCAGCCCCAGCATTTT
TRBV29-1	.	TRBJ1-1	.	CSVGQVAEAFF	TGCAGCGTTGGGCAGGTAGCTGAAGCTTTCTTT
TRBV4-1	.	TRBJ2-3	few	CASSHEISTDTQYF	TGCGCCAGCAGCCATGAAATAAGCACAGATACGCAGTATTTT
TRBV10-3	TRBD1	TRBJ2-7	.	CAVGTGVSYEQYF	TGTGCCGTCGGGACAGGGGTCTCCTACGAGCAGTACTTC
TRBV28	TRBD2	TRBJ2-3	.	CASSLGGGRPDTQYF	TGTGCCAGCAGCCTGGGGGGCGGGAGGCCAGATACGCAGTATTTT
TRBV6-6	TRBD1	TRBJ1-5	.	CASSYSQGVNQPQHF	TGTGCCAGCAGTTACTCACAGGGGGTGAATCAGCCCCAGCATTTT
TRBV7-7	.	TRBJ1-5	.	CASSLSRDQPQHF	TGTGCTAGCAGCTTATCCCGGGATCAGCCCCAGCATTTT
TRBV19	TRBD1	TRBJ2-3	.	CASSQAGDRGIDTQYF	TGTGCCAGTAGCCAGGCCGGGGACAGGGGAATAGATACGCAGTATTTT
TRBV4-1	.	TRBJ2-3	.	CASSQGGFASTDTQYF	TGCGCCAGCAGCCAAGGTGGGTTTGCTAGCACAGATACGCAGTATTTT
TRBV6-5	.	TRBJ2-5	.	CASSPGVETQYF	TGTGCCAGCAGCCCAGGGGTGGAGACCCAGTACTTC
TRBV7-9	TRBD1	TRBJ2-7	few	CASSFRDRGTYEQYF	TGTGCCAGCAGCTTCCGGGACAGGGGCACCTACGAGCAGTACTTC
TRBV7-9	.	TRBJ2-2	.	CASSKTGELFF	TGTGCCAGCAGCAAAACCGGGGAGCTGTTTTTT
TRBV29-1	.	TRBJ2-4	.	CSTKQLAKNIQYF	TGCAGCACAAAACAGCTAGCCAAAAACATTCAGTACTTC
TRBV6-1	.	TRBJ2-7	once	CASEGAFGYEQYF	TGTGCCAGCGAAGGGGCGTTTGGTTACGAGCAGTACTTC
TRBV5-1	TRBD1	TRBJ1-2	.	CASSSEGQGTGYTF	TGCGCCAGCAGCTCAGAGGGACAGGGCACTGGCTACACCTTC
TRBV4-1	.	TRBJ2-1	.	CASSQGRAYNEQFF	TGCGCCAGCAGCCAAGGGAGGGCATACAATGAGCAGTTCTTC
TRBV19	.	TRBJ1-1	.	CASSRDDFGTEAFF	TGTGCCAGTAGTAGGGACGATTTTGGAACTGAAGCTTTCTTT
TRBV4-3	.	TRBJ2-1	.	CASSQGATSSYNEQFF	TGCGCCAGCAGCCAAGGCGCGACTAGCTCCTACAATGAGCAGTTCTTC
TRBV29-1	TRBD2	TRBJ2-3	.	CSASPSGRAPDTQYF	TGCAGCGCTTCTCCGAGCGGGAGGGCCCCAGATACGCAGTATTTT
TRBV19	.	TRBJ1-1	few	CASSIMSENTEAFF	TGTGCCAGTAGTATAATGTCAGAGAACACTGAAGCTTTCTTT
TRBV9	.	TRBJ2-7	.	CASSVDPGDYEQYF	TGTGCCAGCAGCGTAGACCCAGGGGACTACGAGCAGTACTTC
TRBV4-1	TRBD2	TRBJ2-7	.	CASSQEARLAGSYEQYF	TGCGCCAGCAGCCAAGAAGCCCGACTAGCGGGATCCTACGAGCAGTACTTC
TRBV4-1	.	TRBJ1-5	few	CASSTTGLSQPQHF	TGCGCCAGCAGCACCACAGGTCTGAGTCAGCCCCAGCATTTT
TRBV30	.	TRBJ2-2	.	CAWSPQENTGELFF	TGTGCCTGGAGTCCCCAGGAGAACACCGGGGAGCTGTTTTTT
TRBV11-2	.	TRBJ2-5	.	CASSPNTGQMRYQETQYF	TGTGCCAGCAGCCCCAATACGGGCCAAATGAGGTACCAAGAGACCCAGTACTTC
TRBV21-1	.	TRBJ1-1	.	CASSKPGTGGRGTEAFF	TGTGCCAGCAGCAAGCCCGGGACAGGGGGCAGGGGCACTGAAGCTTTCTTT
TRBV30	TRBD1	TRBJ1-1	.	CAWSKASGGTEAFF	TGTGCCTGGAGCAAAGCCTCAGGGGGAACTGAAGCTTTCTTT
TRBV6-5	.	TRBJ1-2	.	CASSYIGAGGYTF	TGTGCCAGCAGTTACATTGGAGCAGGTGGCTACACCTTC
TRBV30	.	TRBJ1-5	.	CAWSAAQSYQPQHF	TGTGCCTGGAGTGCAGCCCAATCGTATCAGCCCCAGCATTTT
TRBV6-5	.	TRBJ2-5	.	CASSYSSGRETQYF	TGTGCCAGCAGTTACTCTTCCGGGCGGGAGACCCAGTACTTC
TRBV9	.	TRBJ1-2	once	CASSVGVGGVYGYTF	TGTGCCAGCAGCGTCGGGGTGGGGGGCGTCTATGGCTACACCTTC
TRBV4-1	TRBD2	TRBJ2-1	.	CASSQGLANNEQFF	TGCGCCAGCAGCCAAGGACTAGCGAACAATGAGCAGTTCTTC
TRBV27	TRBD1	TRBJ2-7	.	CASRRTGPQGEQYF	TGTGCCAGCAGGAGGACAGGGCCGCAGGGCGAGCAGTACTTC
TRBV7-6	.	TRBJ2-5	.	CASSFNGVQETQYF	TGTGCCAGCAGCTTCAACGGCGTCCAAGAGACCCAGTACTTC
TRBV7-9	.	TRBJ2-7	.	CASSFDRYEQYF	TGTGCCAGCAGCTTTGACAGGTACGAGCAGTACTTC
TRBV7-9	.	TRBJ2-5	.	CASSLGVLAVGGTQYF	TGTGCCAGCAGCTTAGGTGTTTTAGCGGTTGGGGGGACCCAGTACTTC
TRBV5-4	.	TRBJ2-3	.	CASSTRLRGTDTQYF	TGTGCCAGCAGCACGCGGCTAAGGGGCACAGATACGCAGTATTTT
TRBV6-5	.	TRBJ1-1	.	CASSYTKAGYTEAFF	TGTGCCAGCAGTTACACAAAAGCAGGGTACACTGAAGCTTTCTTT
TRBV2	TRBD1	TRBJ1-1	.	CASSPTTGGGSEAFF	TGTGCCAGCAGTCCCACAACAGGGGGCGGCAGTGAAGCTTTCTTT
TRBV11-3	.	TRBJ2-4	.	CASSLGSGDIQYF	TGTGCCAGCAGCTTAGGGTCAGGGGACATTCAGTACTTC
TRBV7-9	.	TRBJ2-7	.	CASSLGGQYGTYEQYF	TGTGCCAGCAGCTTAGGGGGTCAATATGGAACCTACGAGCAGTACTTC
TRBV6-5	TRBD1	TRBJ2-7	.	CASSNPAQGAREQYF	TGTGCCAGCAGTAACCCCGCGCAGGGGGCGCGTGAGCAGTACTTC
TRBV5-4	.	TRBJ2-5	.	CASEGVAETQYF	TGTGCCAGCGAAGGGGTCGCGGAGACCCAGTACTTC
TRBV4-1	.	TRBJ1-4	.	CASSQVIGPPFTNEKLFF	TGCGCCAGCAGCCAAGTTATAGGACCCCCATTCACTAATGAAAAACTGTTTTTT
TRBV10-3	TRBD1	TRBJ1-2	.	CAISVPTGEEHGYTF	TGTGCCATCAGTGTCCCAACAGGGGAGGAGCATGGCTACACCTTC
TRBV27	TRBD1	TRBJ2-7	.	CASSYKKDRDYEQYF	TGTGCCAGCAGTTATAAGAAGGACAGGGACTACGAGCAGTACTTC
TRBV29-1	.	TRBJ2-1	.	CSVVSYFNYNEQFF	TGCAGCGTTGTATCATATTTCAATTACAATGAGCAGTTCTTC